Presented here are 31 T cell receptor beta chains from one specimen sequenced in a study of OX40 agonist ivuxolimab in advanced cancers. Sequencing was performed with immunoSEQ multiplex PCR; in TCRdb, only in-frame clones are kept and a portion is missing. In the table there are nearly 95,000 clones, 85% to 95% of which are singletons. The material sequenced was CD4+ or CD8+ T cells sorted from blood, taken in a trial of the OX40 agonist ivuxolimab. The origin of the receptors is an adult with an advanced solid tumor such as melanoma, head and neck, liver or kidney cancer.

The CDR3 DNA reads TGTGCCAGCAGCGTAGAGGGACAGGGAGACTCCTACAATGAGCAGTTCTTC. Amino acids: CASSVEGQGDSYNEQFF. This chain uses TRBV9 with TRBJ2-1; 9 nucleotides align to TRBD1. With 0 bases clipped from V and 0 bases from J, the junction kept 4 bases outside the gene matches. Germline V lookup: CDR1 SGDLS, CDR2 YYNGEE. The CDR3 loop spans 17 amino acids. The full variable domain, completed using reference TRBV9 and TRBJ2-1, is DSGVTQTPKHLITATGQRVTLRCSPRSGDLSVYWYQQSLDQGLQFLIQYYNGEERAKGNILERFSAQQFPDLHSELNLSSLELGDSALYFCASSVEGQGDSYNEQFFGPGTRLTVL.

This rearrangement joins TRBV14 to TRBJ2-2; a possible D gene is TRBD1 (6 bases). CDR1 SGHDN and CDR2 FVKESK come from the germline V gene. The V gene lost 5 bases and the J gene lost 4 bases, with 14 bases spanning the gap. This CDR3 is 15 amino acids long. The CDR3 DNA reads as TGTGCCAGCAGCTTACCTACAGGGCCCACCGGGGAGCTGTTTTTT. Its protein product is CASSLPTGPTGELFF.

The DNA of the CDR3 is TGTGCCAGCAGCTGGGGACCTCCTGAAGCTTTCTTT. As protein: CASSWGPPEAFF. The chain is built from TRBV11-2 and TRBJ1-1; a weak D match, TRBD1 (5 bases). Germline CDR1 reads SGHAT; CDR2 reads FQNNGV. V dropped 4 bases and J dropped 6 bases, with 9 bases sitting between them. The CDR3 has 12 residues.

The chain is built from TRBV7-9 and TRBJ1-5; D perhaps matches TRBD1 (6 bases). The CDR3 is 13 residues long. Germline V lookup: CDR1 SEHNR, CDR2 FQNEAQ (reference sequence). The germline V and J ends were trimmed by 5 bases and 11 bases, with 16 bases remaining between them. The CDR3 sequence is CASSLNQGMAQHF. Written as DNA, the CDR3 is TGTGCCAGCAGCCTCAACCAGGGGATGGCCCAGCATTTT.

The CDR3 protein is CASSPRQGRGDTQYF. The CDR3 DNA sequence: TGTGCCAGCAGCCCAAGACAGGGGAGGGGGGATACGCAGTATTTT. This rearrangement joins TRBV27 to TRBJ2-3, with D possibly TRBD1 on 8 matching bases. Germline V gene lookup returns CDR1 MNHEY and CDR2 SMNVEV (reference sequence). The ends were cut back, 6 bases at V and 6 bases at J, with 19 bases in the middle. The CDR3 runs to 15 residues.

The CDR3 reads CASSYYMQGRNEKLFF. The CDR3 DNA reads TGTGCCAGCAGTTACTACATGCAGGGACGTAATGAAAAACTGTTTTTT. This chain connects TRBV6-5 to TRBJ1-4; D may be TRBD1 (5 bases). CDR3 length equals 16 residues. The germline V gene encodes CDR1 MNHEY and CDR2 SVGAGI. V lost 1 base to trimming and J lost 4 bases, with 13 bases between them.

The CDR3 loop reads CASSIGGVNEQFF. The CDR3 DNA follows: TGTGCCAGTAGTATAGGGGGGGTGAATGAGCAGTTCTTC. The V call is TRBV19, the J call TRBJ2-1, with TRBD2 as a possible D gene (6 bases). CDR1 LNHDA and CDR2 SQIVND come from the germline V gene (reference sequence). The CDR3 runs to 13 residues. The germline V and J ends were trimmed by 1 base and 7 bases, with 8 bases remaining between them.

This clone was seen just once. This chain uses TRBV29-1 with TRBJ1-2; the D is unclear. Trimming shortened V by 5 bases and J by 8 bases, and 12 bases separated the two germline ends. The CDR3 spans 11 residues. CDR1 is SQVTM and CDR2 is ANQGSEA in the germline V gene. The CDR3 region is CSVLIQLGYTF. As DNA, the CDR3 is TGCAGCGTTTTGATTCAACTCGGCTACACCTTC.

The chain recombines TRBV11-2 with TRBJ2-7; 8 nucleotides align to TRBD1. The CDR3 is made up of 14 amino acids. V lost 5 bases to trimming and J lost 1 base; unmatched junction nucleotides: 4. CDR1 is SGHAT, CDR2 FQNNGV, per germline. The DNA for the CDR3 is TGTGCCAGCAGCCTCGGGACAGGATCCTACGAGCAGTACTTC. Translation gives CASSLGTGSYEQYF.

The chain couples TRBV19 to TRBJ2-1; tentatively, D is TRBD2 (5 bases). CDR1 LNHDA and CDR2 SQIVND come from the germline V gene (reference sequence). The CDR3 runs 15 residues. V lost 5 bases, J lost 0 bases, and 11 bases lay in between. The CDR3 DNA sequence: TGTGCCAGTAGTCCGGGTGGGAGCTCCTACAATGAGCAGTTCTTC. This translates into CASSPGGSSYNEQFF.

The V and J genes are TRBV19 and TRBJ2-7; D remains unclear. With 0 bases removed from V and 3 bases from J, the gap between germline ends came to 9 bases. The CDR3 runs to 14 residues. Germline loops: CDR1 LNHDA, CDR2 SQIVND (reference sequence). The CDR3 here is CASSIEPGHYEQYF. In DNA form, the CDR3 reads TGTGCCAGTAGTATAGAACCCGGCCACTACGAGCAGTACTTC.

CDR3 in amino acids: CASSQRNSYEQYF. The CDR3 coding sequence is TGCGCCAGCAGCCAACGTAACTCCTACGAGCAGTACTTC. The chain recombines TRBV4-1 with TRBJ2-7; D remains ambiguous. This CDR3 comprises 13 residues. The V end was cut by 2 bases, the J end by 0 bases, with 5 bases between. The germline CDR1 and CDR2 sequences are MGHRA and YSYEKL.

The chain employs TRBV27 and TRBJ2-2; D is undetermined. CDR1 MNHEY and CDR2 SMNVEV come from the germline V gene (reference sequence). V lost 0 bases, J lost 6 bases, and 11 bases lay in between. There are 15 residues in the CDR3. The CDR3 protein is CASSLSGQRAGELFF. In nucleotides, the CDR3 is TGTGCCAGCAGTTTATCTGGGCAACGGGCCGGGGAGCTGTTTTTT.

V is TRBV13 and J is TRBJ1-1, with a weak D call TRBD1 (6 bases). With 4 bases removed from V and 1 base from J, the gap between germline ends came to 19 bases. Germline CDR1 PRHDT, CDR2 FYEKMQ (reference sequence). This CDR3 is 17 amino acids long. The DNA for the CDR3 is TGTGCCAGCAGCTCCGACAGGACCCTGTGGGGGAACACTGAAGCTTTCTTT. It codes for CASSSDRTLWGNTEAFF.

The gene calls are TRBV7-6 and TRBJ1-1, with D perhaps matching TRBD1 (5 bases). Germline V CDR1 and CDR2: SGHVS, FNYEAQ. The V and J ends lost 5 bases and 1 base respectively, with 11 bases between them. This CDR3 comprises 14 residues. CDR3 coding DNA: TGTGCCAGCAGCCGGGGGACGCAGAACACTGAAGCTTTCTTT. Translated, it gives CASSRGTQNTEAFF.

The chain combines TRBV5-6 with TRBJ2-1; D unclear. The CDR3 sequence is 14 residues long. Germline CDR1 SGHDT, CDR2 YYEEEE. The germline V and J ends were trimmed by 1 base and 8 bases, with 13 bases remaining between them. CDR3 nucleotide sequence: TGTGCCAGCAGCTTGACGGTCGCCTGGGATGAGCAGTTCTTC. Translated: CASSLTVAWDEQFF.

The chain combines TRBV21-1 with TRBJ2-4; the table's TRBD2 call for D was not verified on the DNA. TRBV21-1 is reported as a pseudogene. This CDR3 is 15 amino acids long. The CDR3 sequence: CASSKARQKPNIQYF. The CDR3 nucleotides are TGTGCCAGCAGCAAAGCGCGGCAGAAACCAAACATTCAGTACTTC.

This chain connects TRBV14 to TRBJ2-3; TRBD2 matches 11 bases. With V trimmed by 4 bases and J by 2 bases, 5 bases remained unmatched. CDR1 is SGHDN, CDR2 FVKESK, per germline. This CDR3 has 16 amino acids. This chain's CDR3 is CASSLLTSGTTDTQYF. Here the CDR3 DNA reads TGTGCCAGCAGCCTCCTGACTAGCGGGACCACAGATACGCAGTATTTT.

CDR3: CASSYDRGHRELFF. As DNA, the CDR3 is TGTGCCAGCAGTTATGACAGGGGGCATCGAGAACTGTTTTTT. The chain has TRBV27 and TRBJ1-4; 10 nucleotides align to TRBD1. The germline V gene encodes CDR1 MNHEY and CDR2 SMNVEV (reference sequence). After removal of 4 bases from V and 12 bases from J, the junction contained 8 bases not matched to a gene. The CDR3 totals 14 residues.

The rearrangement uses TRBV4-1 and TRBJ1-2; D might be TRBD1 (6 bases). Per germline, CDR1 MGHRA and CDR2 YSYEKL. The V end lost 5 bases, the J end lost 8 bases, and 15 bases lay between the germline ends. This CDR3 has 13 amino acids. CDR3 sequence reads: CASSVLQGDGYTF. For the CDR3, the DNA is TGCGCCAGCAGCGTACTACAGGGAGACGGCTACACCTTC.

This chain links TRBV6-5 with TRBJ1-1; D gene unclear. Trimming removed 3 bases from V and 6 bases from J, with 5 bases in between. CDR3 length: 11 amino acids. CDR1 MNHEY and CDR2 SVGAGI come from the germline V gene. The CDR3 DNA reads TGTGCCAGCAGTTATCCCCCTGAAGCTTTCTTT. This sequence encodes CASSYPPEAFF.

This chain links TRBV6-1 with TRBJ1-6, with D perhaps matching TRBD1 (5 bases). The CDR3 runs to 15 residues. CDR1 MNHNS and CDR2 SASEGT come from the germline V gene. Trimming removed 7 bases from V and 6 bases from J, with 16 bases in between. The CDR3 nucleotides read TGTGCCAGCAAACCCAGGGAGCTTACTAATTCACCCCTCCACTTT. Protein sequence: CASKPRELTNSPLHF.

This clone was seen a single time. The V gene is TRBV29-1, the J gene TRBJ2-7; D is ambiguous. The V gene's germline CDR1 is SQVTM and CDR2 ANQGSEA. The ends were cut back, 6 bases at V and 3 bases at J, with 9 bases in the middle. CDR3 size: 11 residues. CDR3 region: CSVGINYEQYF. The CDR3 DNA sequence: TGCAGCGTGGGGATAAACTACGAGCAGTACTTC.

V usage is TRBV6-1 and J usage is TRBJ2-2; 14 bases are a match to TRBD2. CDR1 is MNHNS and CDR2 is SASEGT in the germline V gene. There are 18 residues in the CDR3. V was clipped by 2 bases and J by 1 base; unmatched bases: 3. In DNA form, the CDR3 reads TGTGCCAGCAGTGAACCGACTAGCGGGAGGGAGAACACCGGGGAGCTGTTTTTT. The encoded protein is CASSEPTSGRENTGELFF.

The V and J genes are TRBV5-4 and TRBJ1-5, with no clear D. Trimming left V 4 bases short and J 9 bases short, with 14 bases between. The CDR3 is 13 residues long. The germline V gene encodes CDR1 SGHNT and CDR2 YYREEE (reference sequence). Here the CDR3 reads CASSPGGGMPQHF. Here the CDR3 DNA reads TGTGCCAGCAGCCCGGGCGGAGGGATGCCCCAGCATTTT.

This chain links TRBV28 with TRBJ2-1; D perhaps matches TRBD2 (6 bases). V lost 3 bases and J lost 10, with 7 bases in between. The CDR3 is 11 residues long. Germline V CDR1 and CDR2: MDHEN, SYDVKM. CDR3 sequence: CASSFGGEQFF. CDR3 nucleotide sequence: TGTGCCAGCAGTTTCGGGGGAGAGCAGTTCTTC.

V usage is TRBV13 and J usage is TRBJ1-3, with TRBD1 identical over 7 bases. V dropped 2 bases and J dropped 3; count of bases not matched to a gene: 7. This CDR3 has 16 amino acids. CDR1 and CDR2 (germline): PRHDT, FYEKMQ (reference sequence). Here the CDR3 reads CASSLHLGGDGNTIYF. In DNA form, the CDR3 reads TGTGCCAGCAGCTTACACTTAGGGGGCGATGGAAACACCATATATTTT.

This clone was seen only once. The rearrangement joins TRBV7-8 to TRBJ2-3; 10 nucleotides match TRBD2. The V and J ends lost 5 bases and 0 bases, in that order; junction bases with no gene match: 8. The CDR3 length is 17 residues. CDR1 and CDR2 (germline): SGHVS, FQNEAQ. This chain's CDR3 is CASSKDGGLASTDTQYF. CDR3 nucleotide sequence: TGTGCCAGCAGCAAGGATGGGGGACTAGCGAGCACAGATACGCAGTATTTT.

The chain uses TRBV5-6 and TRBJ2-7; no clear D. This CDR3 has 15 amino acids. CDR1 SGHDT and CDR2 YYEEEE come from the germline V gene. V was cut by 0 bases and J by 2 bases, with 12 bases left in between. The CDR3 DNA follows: TGTGCCAGCAGCTTGGGGGCAGGATCCCCCTACGAGCAGTACTTC. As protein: CASSLGAGSPYEQYF.

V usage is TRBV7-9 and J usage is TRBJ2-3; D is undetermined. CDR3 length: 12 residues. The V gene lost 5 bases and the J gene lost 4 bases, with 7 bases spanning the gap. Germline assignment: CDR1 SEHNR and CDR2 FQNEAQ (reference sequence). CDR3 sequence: CASSPGADTQYF. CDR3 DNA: TGTGCCAGCAGCCCTGGGGCAGATACGCAGTATTTT.

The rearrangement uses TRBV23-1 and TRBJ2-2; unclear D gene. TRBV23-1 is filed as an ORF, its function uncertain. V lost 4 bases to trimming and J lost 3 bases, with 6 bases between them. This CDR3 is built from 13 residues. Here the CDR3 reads CASSPRYTGELFF. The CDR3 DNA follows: TGCGCCAGCAGTCCTCGATACACCGGGGAGCTGTTTTTT.